Listed here are 5 T cell receptor beta chains from one sample, sequenced in a study of technical replicates of blood from a few donors. The table came from immunoSEQ multiplex PCR; TCRdb's copy has only in-frame clones and leaves some out. The table lists about 73,000 clones, roughly 90% of them singletons, with approximately 5% in the top ten. The source material was PBMCs. These receptors originate from a human donor in good health. Some clones in this sample may be carry-over from other donors' samples.

This clone was recorded once. The V call is TRBV4-3, the J call TRBJ2-3; D uncertain. This CDR3 contains 13 residues. In germline, CDR1 is LGHNA, CDR2 YSLEER. V was shortened by 5 bases and J by 8 bases, with 14 bases between the two germline ends. The CDR3 DNA reads as TGCGCCAGCAGCGGTGCCCTCCGCGGTACGCAGTATTTT. Its translation is CASSGALRGTQYF.

The rearrangement uses TRBV7-2 and TRBJ1-5, with a possible D match to TRBD1 (5 bases). This CDR3 contains 14 residues. V was clipped by 5 bases and J by 0 bases, with 8 bases between them. Germline CDR1 reads SGHTA; CDR2 reads FQGNSA. CDR3 amino acids: CASSGQSSNQPQHF. The DNA of the CDR3 is TGTGCCAGCAGCGGACAAAGTAGCAATCAGCCCCAGCATTTT.

The V call is TRBV4-2, the J call TRBJ2-7; 9 bases match TRBD1. The CDR3 runs to 14 residues. The ends lost 4 bases at V and 2 bases at J; junction bases unmatched: 3. The germline V gene has CDR1 LGHNA and CDR2 YNFKEQ. CDR3 loop: CASSLGQGPYEQYF. The CDR3 DNA reads TGTGCCAGCAGCCTGGGACAGGGCCCCTACGAGCAGTACTTC.

This sequence joins TRBV5-1 and TRBJ2-1, with 8 bases matching TRBD2. The CDR3 consists of 14 residues. With V trimmed by 6 bases and J by 3 bases, 5 bases remained unmatched. Germline loops: CDR1 SGHRS, CDR2 YFSETQ. The CDR3 nucleotides are TGCGCCAGCACCTCGGGGGGGGGCTACAATGAGCAGTTCTTC. Protein sequence: CASTSGGGYNEQFF.

CDR3 DNA: TGTGCCAGCAGGGGCTATGGGGAGCAGTTCTTC. Protein product: CASRGYGEQFF. The chain combines TRBV11-2 with TRBJ2-1; D not certain. The V gene lost 6 bases and the J gene lost 10 bases, with 10 bases spanning the gap. The CDR3 is 11 residues long. Germline CDR1 and CDR2: SGHAT and FQNNGV. Full variable domain (outside the CDR3, taken from reference TRBV11-2 and TRBJ2-1): EAGVAQSPRYKIIEKRQSVAFWCNPISGHATLYWYQQILGQGPKLLIQFQNNGVVDDSQLPKDRFSAERLKGVDSTLKIQPAKLEDSAVYLCASRGYGEQFFGPGTRLTVL.